Below, 18 T cell receptor beta chains from the same sample are listed, as sequenced in a study of cytomegalovirus exposure and HLA in healthy donors. In the PCR, 60 Vbeta and 13 Jbeta primers were used. Generated by immunoSEQ multiplex PCR, the TCRdb table keeps only in-frame clones and is missing some. This sample's table reports some 76,000 clones. The source material was PBMCs. Every receptor here comes from a man aged 40-49 years in good health and CMV-seronegative.

The chain recombines TRBV27 with TRBJ2-5, with 11 bases lining up with TRBD2. From germline, CDR1 is MNHEY and CDR2 SMNVEV (reference sequence). The ends lost 2 bases at V and 4 bases at J; junction bases unmatched: 9. The CDR3 sequence is 17 residues long. This CDR3 reads CASSLGSGGARGETQYF. CDR3 sequence (DNA): TGTGCCAGCAGTTTAGGTAGCGGGGGGGCCAGGGGAGAGACCCAGTACTTC.

This chain joins TRBV5-6 and TRBJ2-1, with TRBD2 matching 7 bases. Trimming at V came to 0 bases and at J to 6 bases, leaving 12 bases not matched to a gene. Germline-derived CDR1 and CDR2 are SGHDT and YYEEEE. This CDR3 is built from 17 residues. The CDR3 coding sequence is TGTGCCAGCAGCTTGGTCGGGGGAGGGCTCTTAGGCAATGAGCAGTTCTTC. Translation: CASSLVGGGLLGNEQFF. Full variable domain (missing parts from reference TRBV5-6 and TRBJ2-1): DAGVTQSPTHLIKTRGQQVTLRCSPKSGHDTVSWYQQALGQGPQFIFQYYEEEERQRGNFPDRFSGHQFPNYSSELNVNALLLGDSALYLCASSLVGGGLLGNEQFFGPGTRLTVL.

CDR3 coding DNA: TGTGCCAGCAGCCAGGGACAGAGTCCTGGTGAGCAGTACTTC. It codes for CASSQGQSPGEQYF. The chain recombines TRBV6-1 with TRBJ2-7; 7 bases align to TRBD1. Germline assignment: CDR1 MNHNS and CDR2 SASEGT. CDR3 length: 14 residues. With 6 bases clipped from V and 7 bases from J, the junction kept 12 bases outside the gene matches.

The chain is built from TRBV7-9 and TRBJ1-1; 8 nucleotides agree with TRBD1. J gave up 11 bases and V 5 bases, and 4 bases lay outside the gene matches. CDR3 length equals 11 residues. The germline V gene has CDR1 SEHNR and CDR2 FQNEAQ (reference sequence). The CDR3 here is CASSETGVAFF. The CDR3 DNA reads TGTGCCAGCAGCGAGACAGGGGTGGCTTTCTTT.

The gene calls are TRBV30 and TRBJ1-5; perhaps TRBD1 as D (6 bases). CDR1 GTSNPN and CDR2 SVGIG come from the germline V gene (reference sequence). There are 13 residues in the CDR3. V lost 1 base and J 5 bases, leaving 9 bases between the germline ends. The CDR3 region is CAWSGDMYQPQHF. CDR3 nucleotides: TGTGCCTGGAGTGGGGACATGTATCAGCCCCAGCATTTT.

The CDR3 loop reads CASSPRQGGIMNTEAFF. CDR3 nucleotides: TGTGCCAGCTCACCACGACAGGGGGGAATCATGAACACTGAAGCTTTCTTT. The chain is built from TRBV18 and TRBJ1-1; TRBD1 agrees at 9 bases. Per the germline V gene, CDR1 is KGHSH and CDR2 is LQKENI. V lost 1 base, J lost 0 bases, and 6 bases stayed unmatched. The CDR3 contains 17 residues.

The chain employs TRBV4-3 and TRBJ2-2; 7 nucleotides match TRBD1. V lost 1 base to trimming and J lost 4 bases; unmatched junction nucleotides: 9. This CDR3 has 17 amino acids. Germline CDR1 and CDR2: LGHNA and YSLEER. The CDR3 DNA is TGCGCCAGCAGCCAAGGGTGGGGCAGGGACAGCACCGGGGAGCTGTTTTTT. The encoded protein is CASSQGWGRDSTGELFF.

The chain is built from TRBV4-3 and TRBJ1-2; no definite D call. Trimming cost V 0 bases and J 4 bases, with 12 bases left between them. The V gene's germline CDR1 is LGHNA and CDR2 YSLEER. The CDR3 extends over 15 amino acids. The CDR3 region is CASSQETTGAYGYTF. CDR3 in DNA: TGCGCCAGCAGCCAAGAGACCACTGGAGCCTATGGCTACACCTTC.

The V gene is TRBV5-1, the J gene TRBJ1-1, with D tentatively TRBD1 (5 bases). Germline V CDR1 and CDR2: SGHRS, YFSETQ. The CDR3 spans 15 residues. Trimming took 0 bases from V and 5 from J, leaving 14 bases between them. This chain's CDR3 is CASSLGGVIETEAFF. The CDR3 DNA reads as TGCGCCAGCAGCTTGGGGGGGGTTATAGAGACTGAAGCTTTCTTT.

V and J are TRBV4-2 and TRBJ2-3, with D perhaps TRBD1 (6 bases). V gave up 5 bases and J gave up 0 bases, with 15 bases separating them. This CDR3 region has 16 residues. Germline V lookup: CDR1 LGHNA, CDR2 YNFKEQ. The CDR3 spells CASSSRQATSTDTQYF. The CDR3 nucleotides read TGTGCCAGCAGCAGCCGACAGGCTACTAGCACAGATACGCAGTATTTT.

The V gene is TRBV6-5, the J gene TRBJ2-5, with TRBD2 matching over 8 bases. The CDR3 consists of 15 residues. CDR1 is MNHEY and CDR2 is SVGAGI in the germline V gene. V lost 6 bases, J lost 2 bases, and 8 bases stayed unmatched. CDR3 in DNA: TGTGCCAGCAGCCTCCGGGGGGGGCTGCAAGAGACCCAGTACTTC. Its protein is CASSLRGGLQETQYF.

The V gene is TRBV5-4, the J gene TRBJ1-6; tentative D call: TRBD1 (6 bases). Germline V gene sequence: CDR1 SGHNT, CDR2 YYREEE (reference sequence). The CDR3 runs to 15 residues. Trimming shortened V by 0 bases and J by 7 bases, and 11 bases separated the two germline ends. CDR3 bases: TGTGCCAGCAGCTTGGTAGGCAGGGGAAATTCACCCCTCCACTTT. This translates into CASSLVGRGNSPLHF.

Concerning this clone: The germline gene is not matched at one end of the junction; a read error may be the cause. V gene TRBV11-3 combines with J gene TRBJ2-1; D is possibly TRBD2 (5 bases). The CDR3 totals 13 residues. Germline CDR1 and CDR2: SGHNT and YENEEA. The DNA for the CDR3 is TGTGCCAGCAGCTTGGGCGACTACAATGGGCAGTTCTTC. Translating it yields CASSLGDYNGQFF.

V gene TRBV5-6 combines with J gene TRBJ2-5; D is perhaps TRBD2 (6 bases). CDR1 is SGHDT and CDR2 is YYEEEE in the germline V gene. This CDR3 has 11 amino acids. V was trimmed by 4 bases and J by 5 bases, leaving 6 bases between them. Here the CDR3 DNA reads TGTGCCAGCAGCCGGGGGGAGACCCAGTACTTC. It yields the protein CASSRGETQYF.

This chain connects TRBV5-1 to TRBJ2-3; D is possibly TRBD2 (6 bases). This CDR3 comprises 16 residues. With 6 bases removed from V and 0 bases from J, the gap between germline ends came to 17 bases. Germline values: CDR1 SGHRS, CDR2 YFSETQ. CDR3 amino acids: CASKSRSGASTDTQYF. The CDR3 DNA reads TGCGCCAGCAAATCACGATCGGGAGCTAGCACAGATACGCAGTATTTT.

J is TRBJ2-7 and V is TRBV11-3; 8 bases are shared with TRBD1. The J segment lost 4 bases and the V segment lost 5 bases, leaving 7 bases of the junction unmatched. From germline, CDR1 is SGHNT and CDR2 YENEEA. This CDR3 has 14 residues. The CDR3, as DNA: TGTGCCAGCAGCCGCCAGGGGGCCGGTTACGAGCAGTACTTC. Translation gives CASSRQGAGYEQYF.

This chain connects TRBV19 to TRBJ1-1; 7 bases fit TRBD1. Germline lookup yields CDR1 LNHDA and CDR2 SQIVND (reference sequence). This CDR3 region has 14 residues. V lost 9 bases to trimming and J lost 6 bases; unmatched junction nucleotides: 13. The CDR3 DNA follows: TGTGCCAGCGCCCATCCCGGGACAGTGCCTGAAGCTTTCTTT. Translating it yields CASAHPGTVPEAFF.

The chain carries TRBV4-3 and TRBJ2-5, with 7 bases aligning to TRBD2. This CDR3 spans 18 amino acids. V dropped 4 bases and J dropped 2; count of bases not matched to a gene: 16. Germline CDR1 LGHNA, CDR2 YSLEER. The CDR3 DNA is TGCGCCAGCAGCCGCGCTGGGGAGGGGCGGGTAGGGCAAGAGACCCAGTACTTC. It encodes CASSRAGEGRVGQETQYF.